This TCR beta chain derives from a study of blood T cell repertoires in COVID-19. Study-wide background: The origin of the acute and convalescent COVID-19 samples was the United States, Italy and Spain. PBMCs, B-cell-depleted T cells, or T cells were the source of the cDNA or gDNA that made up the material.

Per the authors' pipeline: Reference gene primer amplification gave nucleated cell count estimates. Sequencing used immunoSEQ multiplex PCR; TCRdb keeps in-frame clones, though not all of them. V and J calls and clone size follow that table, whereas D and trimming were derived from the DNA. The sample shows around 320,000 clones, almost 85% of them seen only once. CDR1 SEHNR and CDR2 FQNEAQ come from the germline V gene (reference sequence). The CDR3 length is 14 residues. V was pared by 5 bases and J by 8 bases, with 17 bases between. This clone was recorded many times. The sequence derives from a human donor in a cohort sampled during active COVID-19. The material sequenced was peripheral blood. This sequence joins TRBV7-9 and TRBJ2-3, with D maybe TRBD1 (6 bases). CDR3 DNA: TGTGCCAGCAGCCCACAGGGAACGCCCCCTACGCAGTATTTT. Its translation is CASSPQGTPPTQYF. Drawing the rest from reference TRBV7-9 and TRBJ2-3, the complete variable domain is DTGVSQNPRHKITKRGQNVTFRCDPISEHNRLYWYRQTLGQGPEFLTYFQNEAQLEKSRLLSDRFSAERPKGSFSTLEIQRTEQGDSAMYLCASSPQGTPPTQYFGPGTRLTVL.